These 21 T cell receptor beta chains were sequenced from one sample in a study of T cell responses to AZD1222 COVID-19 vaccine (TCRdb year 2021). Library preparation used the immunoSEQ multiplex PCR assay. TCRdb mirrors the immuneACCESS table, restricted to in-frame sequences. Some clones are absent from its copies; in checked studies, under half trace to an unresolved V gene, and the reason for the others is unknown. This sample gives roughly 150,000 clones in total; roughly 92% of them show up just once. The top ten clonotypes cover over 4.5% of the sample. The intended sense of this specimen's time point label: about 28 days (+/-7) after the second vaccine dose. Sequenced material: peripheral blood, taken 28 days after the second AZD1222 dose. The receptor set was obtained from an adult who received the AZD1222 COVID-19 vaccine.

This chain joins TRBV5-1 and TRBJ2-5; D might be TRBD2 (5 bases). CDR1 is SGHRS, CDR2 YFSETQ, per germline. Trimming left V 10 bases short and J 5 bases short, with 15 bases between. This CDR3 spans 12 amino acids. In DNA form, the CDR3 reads TGCGCCGGAGGAGGCGCCCGGGAGACCCAGTACTTC. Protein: CAGGGARETQYF.

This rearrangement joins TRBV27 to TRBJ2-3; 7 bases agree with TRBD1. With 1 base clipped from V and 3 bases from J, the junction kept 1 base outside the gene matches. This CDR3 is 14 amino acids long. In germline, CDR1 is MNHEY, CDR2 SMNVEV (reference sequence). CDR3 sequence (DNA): TGTGCCAGCAGTTTATTGACAGGGACAGATACGCAGTATTTT. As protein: CASSLLTGTDTQYF.

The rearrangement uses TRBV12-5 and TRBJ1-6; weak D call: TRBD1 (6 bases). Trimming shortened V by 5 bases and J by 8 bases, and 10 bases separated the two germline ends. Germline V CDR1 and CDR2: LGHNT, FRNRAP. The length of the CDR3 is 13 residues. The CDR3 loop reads CASGVQGYSPLHF. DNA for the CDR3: TGTGCTAGTGGTGTGCAGGGGTATTCACCCCTCCACTTT.

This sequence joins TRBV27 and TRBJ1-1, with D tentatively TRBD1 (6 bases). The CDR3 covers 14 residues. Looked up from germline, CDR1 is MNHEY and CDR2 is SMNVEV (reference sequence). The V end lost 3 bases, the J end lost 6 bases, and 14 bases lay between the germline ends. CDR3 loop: CASSFEEGGSEAFF. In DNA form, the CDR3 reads TGTGCCAGCAGTTTTGAAGAGGGGGGATCTGAAGCTTTCTTT.

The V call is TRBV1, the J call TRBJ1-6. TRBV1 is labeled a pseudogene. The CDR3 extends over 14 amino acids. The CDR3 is CTSSQADHNSPLHF. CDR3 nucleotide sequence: TGCACCAGCAGCCAAGCTGATCATAATTCACCCCTCCACTTT.

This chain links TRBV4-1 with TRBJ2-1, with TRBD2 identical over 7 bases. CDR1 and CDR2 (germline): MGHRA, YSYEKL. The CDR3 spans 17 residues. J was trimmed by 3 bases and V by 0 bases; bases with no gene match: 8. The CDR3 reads CASSQDPRDYFYNEQFF. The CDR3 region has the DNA TGCGCCAGCAGCCAAGATCCCCGGGACTACTTCTACAATGAGCAGTTCTTC.

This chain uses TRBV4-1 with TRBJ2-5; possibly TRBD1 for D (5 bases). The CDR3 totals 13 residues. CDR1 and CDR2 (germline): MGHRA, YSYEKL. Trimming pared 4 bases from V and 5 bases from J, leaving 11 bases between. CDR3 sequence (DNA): TGCGCCAGCAGCCTAGGGGTGCGGGAGACCCAGTACTTC. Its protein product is CASSLGVRETQYF.

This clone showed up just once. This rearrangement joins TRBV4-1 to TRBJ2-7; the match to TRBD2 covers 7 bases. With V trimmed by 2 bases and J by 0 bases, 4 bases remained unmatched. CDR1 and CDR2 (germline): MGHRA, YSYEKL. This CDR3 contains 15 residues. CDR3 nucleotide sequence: TGCGCCAGCAGCCAACTGGGACTAAGCTCCTACGAGCAGTACTTC. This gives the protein CASSQLGLSSYEQYF.

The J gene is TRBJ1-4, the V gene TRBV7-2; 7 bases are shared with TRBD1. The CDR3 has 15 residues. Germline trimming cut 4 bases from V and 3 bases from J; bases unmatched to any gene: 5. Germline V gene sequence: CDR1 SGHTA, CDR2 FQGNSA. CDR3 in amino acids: CASSSTGTANEKLFF. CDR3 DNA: TGTGCCAGCAGCTCAACCGGGACAGCTAATGAAAAACTGTTTTTT.

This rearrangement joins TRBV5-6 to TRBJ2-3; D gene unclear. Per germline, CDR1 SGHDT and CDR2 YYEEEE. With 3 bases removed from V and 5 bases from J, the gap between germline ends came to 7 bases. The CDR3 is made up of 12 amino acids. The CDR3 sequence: CASSSVGDTQYF. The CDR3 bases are TGTGCCAGCAGCTCAGTGGGAGATACGCAGTATTTT. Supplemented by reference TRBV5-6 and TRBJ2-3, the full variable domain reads DAGVTQSPTHLIKTRGQQVTLRCSPKSGHDTVSWYQQALGQGPQFIFQYYEEEERQRGNFPDRFSGHQFPNYSSELNVNALLLGDSALYLCASSSVGDTQYFGPGTRLTVL.

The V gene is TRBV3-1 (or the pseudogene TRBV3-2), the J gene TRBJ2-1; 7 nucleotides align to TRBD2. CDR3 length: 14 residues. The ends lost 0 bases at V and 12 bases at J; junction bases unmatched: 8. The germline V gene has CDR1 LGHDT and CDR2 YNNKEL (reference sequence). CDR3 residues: CASSQDLRESGQFF. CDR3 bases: TGTGCCAGCAGCCAAGACCTGCGGGAGTCCGGGCAGTTCTTC.

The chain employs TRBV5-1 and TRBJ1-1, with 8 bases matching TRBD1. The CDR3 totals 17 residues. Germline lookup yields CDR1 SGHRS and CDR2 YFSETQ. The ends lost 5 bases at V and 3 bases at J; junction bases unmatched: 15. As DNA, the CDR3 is TGCGCCAGCAGTTTTCCCCAGGGGGCCGTTGGGGACACTGAAGCTTTCTTT. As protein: CASSFPQGAVGDTEAFF.

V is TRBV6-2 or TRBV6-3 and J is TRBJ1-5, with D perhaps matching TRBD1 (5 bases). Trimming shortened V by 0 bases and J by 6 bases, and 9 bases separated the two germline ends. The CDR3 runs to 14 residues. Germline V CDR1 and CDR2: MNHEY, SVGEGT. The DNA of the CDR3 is TGTGCCAGCAGTTACTCGGGGCGAGGTCAGCCCCAGCATTTT. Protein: CASSYSGRGQPQHF.

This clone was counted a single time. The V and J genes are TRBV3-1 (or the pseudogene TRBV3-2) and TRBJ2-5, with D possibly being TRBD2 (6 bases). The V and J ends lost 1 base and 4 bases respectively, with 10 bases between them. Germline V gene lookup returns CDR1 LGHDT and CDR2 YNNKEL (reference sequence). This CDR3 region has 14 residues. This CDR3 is CASSQGVGGETQYF. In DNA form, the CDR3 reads TGTGCCAGCAGCCAAGGGGTGGGGGGAGAGACCCAGTACTTC.

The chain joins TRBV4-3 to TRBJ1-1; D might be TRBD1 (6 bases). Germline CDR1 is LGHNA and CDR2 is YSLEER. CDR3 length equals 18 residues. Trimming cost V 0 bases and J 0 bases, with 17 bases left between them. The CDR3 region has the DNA TGCGCCAGCAGCCAAGATACCCATCACAGGGAGGTGAACACTGAAGCTTTCTTT. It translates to CASSQDTHHREVNTEAFF.

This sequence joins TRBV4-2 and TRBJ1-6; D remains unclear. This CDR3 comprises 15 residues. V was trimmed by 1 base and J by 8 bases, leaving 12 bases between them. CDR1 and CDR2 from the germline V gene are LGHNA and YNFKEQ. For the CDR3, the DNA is TGTGCCAGCAGCCAAGCCCGGGAGAGCCATTCACCCCTCCACTTT. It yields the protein CASSQARESHSPLHF.

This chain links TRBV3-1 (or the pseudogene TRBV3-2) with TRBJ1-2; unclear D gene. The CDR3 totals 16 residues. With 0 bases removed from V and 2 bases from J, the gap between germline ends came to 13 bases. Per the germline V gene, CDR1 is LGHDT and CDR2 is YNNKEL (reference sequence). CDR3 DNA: TGTGCCAGCAGCCAAGACCTTAGACGTGGGAACTATGGCTACACCTTC. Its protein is CASSQDLRRGNYGYTF.

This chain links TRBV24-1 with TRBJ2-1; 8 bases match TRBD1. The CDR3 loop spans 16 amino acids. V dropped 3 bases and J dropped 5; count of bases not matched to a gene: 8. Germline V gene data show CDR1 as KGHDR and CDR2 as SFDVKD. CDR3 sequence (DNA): TGTGCCACCAGTGATACCGGACAGGGTGAGGACAATGAGCAGTTCTTC. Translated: CATSDTGQGEDNEQFF.

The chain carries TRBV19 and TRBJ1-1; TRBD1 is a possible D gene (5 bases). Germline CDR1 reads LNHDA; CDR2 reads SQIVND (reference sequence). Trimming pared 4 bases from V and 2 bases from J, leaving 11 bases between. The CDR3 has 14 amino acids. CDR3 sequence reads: CASSNRDLNTEAFF. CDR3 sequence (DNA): TGTGCCAGTAGTAACCGGGACTTAAACACTGAAGCTTTCTTT.

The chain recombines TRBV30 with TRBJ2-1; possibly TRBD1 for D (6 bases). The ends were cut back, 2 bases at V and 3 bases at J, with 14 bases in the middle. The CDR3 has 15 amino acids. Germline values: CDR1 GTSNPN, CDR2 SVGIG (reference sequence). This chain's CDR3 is CAWSTGPSFYNEQFF. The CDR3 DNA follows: TGTGCCTGGAGTACAGGGCCCTCGTTCTACAATGAGCAGTTCTTC.

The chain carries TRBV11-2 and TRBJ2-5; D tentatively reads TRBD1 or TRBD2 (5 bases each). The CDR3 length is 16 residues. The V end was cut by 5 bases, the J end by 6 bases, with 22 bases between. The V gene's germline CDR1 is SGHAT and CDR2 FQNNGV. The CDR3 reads CASSRLRGTSVQTQYF. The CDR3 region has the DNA TGTGCCAGCAGCAGATTGAGGGGTACCAGCGTACAGACCCAGTACTTC.